Listed below are T cell receptor beta chains from one sample, sequenced in a study of cytomegalovirus exposure and HLA in healthy donors. Here immunoSEQ multiplex PCR was the method, and the copy in TCRdb shows in-frame clones only, minus some. Of roughly 60,000 clones in the sample, 85% to 95% were seen once. The source material was PBMCs. The receptors were sampled from a man younger than 30 in good health and CMV-seronegative. Both conserved end residues are part of each CDR3. The D gene is left open where the match is weak. Size values are once, few and many counts, or a class for expanded clones, and some rows have none.

.,.,TRBJ2-7,TRBV6-6,CASSPQGYEQYF,TGTGCCAGCAGTCCACAGGGATACGAGCAGTACTTC
.,once,TRBJ2-1,TRBV12-2,CASWGKLSYNEQFF,TGTGCAAGTTGGGGCAAACTCTCCTACAATGAGCAGTTCTTC
.,.,TRBJ2-2,TRBV11-3,CASSWTVGTTRAGELFF,TGTGCCAGCAGCTGGACAGTCGGGACTACTAGGGCCGGGGAGCTGTTTTTT
TRBD1,.,TRBJ1-1,TRBV9,CASSVGTGTPEAFF,TGTGCCAGCAGCGTAGGGACAGGGACCCCCGAAGCTTTCTTT
.,.,TRBJ2-7,TRBV6-5,CASSRRAGTAYEQYF,TGTGCCAGCAGCCGACGGGCGGGGACGGCCTACGAGCAGTACTTC
.,.,TRBJ2-5,TRBV15,CATSRDPDKQETQYF,TGTGCCACCAGCAGAGATCCAGACAAACAAGAGACCCAGTACTTC
.,few,TRBJ2-3,TRBV18,CASYAVGAGDTQYF,TGTGCCAGCTACGCCGTGGGGGCTGGAGATACGCAGTATTTT
.,.,TRBJ1-1,TRBV4-1,CASSQDPRSRNTEAFF,TGCGCCAGCAGCCAAGATCCCAGAAGTCGGAACACTGAAGCTTTCTTT
.,once,TRBJ2-7,TRBV7-3,CASSPQANYEQYF,TGTGCCAGCAGCCCCCAAGCTAACTACGAGCAGTACTTC
.,.,TRBJ1-4,TRBV29-1,CSVEDRARRENNEKLFF,TGCAGCGTTGAAGATCGTGCCAGAAGGGAGAATAATGAAAAACTGTTTTTT
.,once,TRBJ2-5,TRBV5-4,CASSLGREQETQYF,TGTGCCAGCAGCTTGGGCAGGGAACAAGAGACCCAGTACTTC
TRBD1,once,TRBJ1-1,TRBV28,CASRLRGLEAEAFF,TGTGCCAGCAGACTCAGGGGGCTAGAGGCTGAAGCTTTCTTT
TRBD1,.,TRBJ2-2,TRBV9,CASSVAGDSNTGELFF,TGTGCCAGCAGCGTCGCAGGGGACAGCAACACCGGGGAGCTGTTTTTT
TRBD2,once,TRBJ2-2,TRBV18,CASSLTSGSNTGELFF,TGTGCCAGCTCACTGACTAGCGGGAGTAATACCGGGGAGCTGTTTTTT
TRBD2,.,TRBJ2-7,TRBV29-1,CSVVGLAGVGHEQYF,TGCAGCGTTGTGGGACTAGCGGGAGTTGGTCACGAGCAGTACTTC
.,once,TRBJ1-4,TRBV10-1,CASSEGKGTGEKLFF,TGCGCCAGCAGTGAAGGAAAGGGAACAGGGGAAAAACTGTTTTTT
.,.,TRBJ2-3,TRBV9,CASSVGPGPTDTQYF,TGTGCCAGCAGCGTAGGGCCAGGTCCGACAGATACGCAGTATTTT
TRBD2,.,TRBJ2-7,TRBV2,CASTTGGYEQYF,TGTGCCAGCACCACGGGGGGCTACGAGCAGTACTTC
.,.,TRBJ1-5,TRBV28,CASSPGGGSNQPQHF,TGTGCCAGCAGTCCCGGAGGTGGTAGCAATCAGCCCCAGCATTTT
TRBD1,once,TRBJ2-7,TRBV10-3,CAISLTGILSYEQYF,TGTGCCATCAGCCTGACAGGGATCCTCTCCTACGAGCAGTACTTC
TRBD1,.,TRBJ2-7,TRBV5-1,CASSPGTGPFYEQYF,TGCGCCAGCAGCCCTGGGACAGGACCATTCTACGAGCAGTACTTC
.,.,TRBJ1-1,TRBV9,CASSPRQDPSREAFF,TGTGCCAGCAGCCCCAGACAGGATCCGAGTAGGGAAGCTTTCTTT
TRBD1,.,TRBJ1-4,TRBV29-1,CSASRTGGNEKLFF,TGCAGCGCCTCCCGCACAGGGGGGAATGAAAAACTGTTTTTT
TRBD1,.,TRBJ1-2,TRBV6-1,CASRSDRENYGYTF,TGTGCCAGCAGAAGCGACAGGGAGAACTATGGCTACACCTTC
TRBD1,.,TRBJ1-1,TRBV25-1,CASSSQPRGRNTEAFF,TGTGCCAGCAGTTCTCAACCCAGGGGGCGGAACACTGAAGCTTTCTTT
.,.,TRBJ2-5,TRBV6-6,CASSPLVSGVIKTQYF,TGTGCCAGCAGTCCACTAGTATCAGGGGTGATAAAGACCCAGTACTTC
.,.,TRBJ1-2,TRBV28,CASTLVGALGGYTF,TGTGCCAGCACCCTGGTGGGGGCTTTGGGTGGCTACACCTTC
.,once,TRBJ1-2,TRBV12-5,CASGMGHLLNYGYTF,TGTGCTAGTGGAATGGGACACCTCCTCAACTATGGCTACACCTTC
.,.,TRBJ1-1,TRBV2,CASSATVNTEAFF,TGTGCCAGCAGTGCGACAGTGAACACTGAAGCTTTCTTT
TRBD1,once,TRBJ2-7,TRBV10-3,CAISWTGEDEQYF,TGTGCCATCAGTTGGACAGGGGAGGACGAGCAGTACTTC
.,.,TRBJ1-1,TRBV5-6,CASSFRTFSGREGTEAFF,TGTGCCAGCAGCTTTCGTACTTTTTCGGGGAGAGAGGGAACTGAAGCTTTCTTT
TRBD1,.,TRBJ2-7,TRBV5-6,CASSFTGGGQYF,TGTGCCAGCAGCTTCACAGGGGGCGGGCAGTACTTC
TRBD1,few,TRBJ1-2,TRBV6-1,CASSLQGARGYTF,TGTGCCAGCAGCCTACAGGGGGCAAGAGGCTACACCTTC
.,.,TRBJ2-3,TRBV11-3,CASSLALTDTQYF,TGTGCCAGCAGCTTAGCCCTCACAGATACGCAGTATTTT
TRBD1,.,TRBJ2-3,TRBV6-4,CASSDQAEGAKDTQYF,TGTGCCAGCAGTGACCAGGCCGAGGGGGCAAAGGATACGCAGTATTTT
.,.,TRBJ2-1,TRBV28,CASSLYNEQFF,TGTGCCAGCAGTCTTTACAATGAGCAGTTCTTC
.,.,TRBJ2-4,TRBV5-4,CASSSDLNIQYF,TGTGCCAGCAGCTCGGACTTAAACATTCAGTACTTC
TRBD1,.,TRBJ2-2,TRBV29-1,CSADRAGAGELFF,TGCAGCGCCGACAGGGCAGGGGCCGGGGAGCTGTTTTTT
.,.,TRBJ1-3,TRBV13,CASSSNHSGNTIYF,TGTGCCAGCAGCTCCAATCACTCTGGAAACACCATATATTTT
.,.,TRBJ2-5,TRBV4-2,CASSTGETQYF,TGTGCCAGCTCTACCGGGGAGACCCAGTACTTC
.,once,TRBJ1-5,TRBV6-5,CASSFLRGPQHF,TGTGCCAGCAGTTTCCTTAGGGGGCCCCAGCATTTT
.,.,TRBJ1-4,TRBV27,CASSFSRATNEKLFF,TGTGCCAGCAGTTTTAGCAGGGCGACTAATGAAAAACTGTTTTTT
TRBD2,.,TRBJ2-7,TRBV5-1,CASSPGLAGQGEQYF,TGCGCCAGCAGCCCAGGACTAGCGGGACAAGGCGAGCAGTACTTC
TRBD1,.,TRBJ2-7,TRBV5-1,CATQPGTGGGPYEQYF,TGCGCCACCCAGCCCGGGACAGGGGGGGGACCTTACGAGCAGTACTTC
TRBD2,.,TRBJ2-1,TRBV10-1,CASAGGYYNEQFF,TGCGCCAGCGCCGGGGGGTACTACAATGAGCAGTTCTTC
TRBD1,.,TRBJ1-2,TRBV5-6,CASSLTGTETYGYTF,TGTGCCAGCAGCCTCACCGGGACAGAAACCTATGGCTACACCTTC
TRBD1,.,TRBJ1-1,TRBV6-6,CASSYVGTGNTEAFF,TGTGCCAGCAGTTACGTCGGGACAGGGAACACTGAAGCTTTCTTT
.,.,TRBJ2-5,TRBV5-1,CASSLAWRPEETQYF,TGCGCCAGCAGCTTGGCGTGGCGGCCGGAAGAGACCCAGTACTTC
.,.,TRBJ1-5,TRBV6-5,CASSRTGSQPQHF,TGTGCCAGCAGTCGCACAGGGTCTCAGCCCCAGCATTTT
.,once,TRBJ1-3,TRBV6-5,CASSYSTDGNTIYF,TGTGCCAGCAGTTACTCGACAGACGGAAACACCATATATTTT
.,.,TRBJ2-2,TRBV9,CASSPFGNTGELFF,TGTGCCAGCAGCCCCTTCGGTAACACCGGGGAGCTGTTTTTT
TRBD1,.,TRBJ1-1,TRBV5-4,CASSYGTVPSNTEAFF,TGTGCCAGCAGCTACGGGACAGTCCCTTCGAACACTGAAGCTTTCTTT